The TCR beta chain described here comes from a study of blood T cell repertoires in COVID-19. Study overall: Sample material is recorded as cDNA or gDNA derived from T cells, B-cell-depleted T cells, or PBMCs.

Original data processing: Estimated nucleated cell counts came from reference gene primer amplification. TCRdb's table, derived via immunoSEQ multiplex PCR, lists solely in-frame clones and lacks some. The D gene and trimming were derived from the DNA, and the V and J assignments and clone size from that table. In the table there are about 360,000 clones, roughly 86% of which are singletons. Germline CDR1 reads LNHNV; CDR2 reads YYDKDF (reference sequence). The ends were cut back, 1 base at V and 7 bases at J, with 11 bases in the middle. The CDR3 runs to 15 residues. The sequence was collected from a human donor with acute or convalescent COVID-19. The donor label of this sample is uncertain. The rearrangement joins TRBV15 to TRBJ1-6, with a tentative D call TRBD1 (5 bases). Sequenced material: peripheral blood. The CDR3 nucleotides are TGTGCCACCAGCAGAGGACAGACGACCAATTCACCCCTCCACTTT. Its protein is CATSRGQTTNSPLHF.